Given below is one T cell receptor (beta chain) in context. This entry comes from a study of shared clonotypes between healthy human individuals. TCRdb's copy holds only in-frame clones and misses some; the assay was immunoSEQ multiplex PCR. Among 650,000 to 700,000 clones, less than 95% were seen once, and the ten largest hold 34%. V lost 4 bases and J 2 bases, leaving 14 bases between the germline ends. Germline loops: CDR1 SGHAT, CDR2 FQNNGV. The CDR3 has 15 amino acids. Sequenced sample: memory CD8+ T cells from PBMCs. Subset defined: CD45RO+ cells pooled with CCR7-negative TemRA cells. The sequence derives from a man between 18 and 35 years old in good health. Some clones in this sample may be carry-over from other donors' samples. The chain links TRBV11-2 to TRBJ2-5; D may be TRBD1 or TRBD2 (6 bases each). The CDR3 nucleotides are TGTGCCAGCAGCTGGGCGGGACACCTACAAGAGACCCAGTACTTC. Its translation is CASSWAGHLQETQYF.